The rows below give T cell receptor beta chains drawn from one sample of a study of long-term antiretroviral therapy in people with HIV. The protocol was immunoSEQ multiplex PCR, while the TCRdb copy is restricted to in-frame clones and leaves out a portion. The data show 35,000 to 40,000 clones, roughly four fifths seen once. This specimen consisted of unsorted PBMCs, obtained 0.3 years after starting antiretroviral therapy. The receptors stem from a man aged 18 to 30 with HIV. Both conserved end residues are part of each CDR3. The order of the fields is D gene, J gene, V gene, clone size, CDR3 DNA, CDR3 protein. The D gene is left open where the match is weak. Some rows have no size entry. The others give once, few or many, or a class for an expanded clone.

TRBD1 TRBJ1-4 TRBV5-1 once TGCGCCAGCACCCCGGGACAGTTTAATGAAAAACTGTTTTTT CASTPGQFNEKLFF
TRBD2 TRBJ2-5 TRBV9 - TGTGCCAGCAGCGTAGACCTAGCGGGGGGAAAAGAGACCCAGTACTTC CASSVDLAGGKETQYF
TRBD1 TRBJ2-4 TRBV28 - TGTGCCAGCAATACCCCGGGACAGGGGCCCAAAAACATTCAGTACTTC CASNTPGQGPKNIQYF
- TRBJ2-7 TRBV2 - TGTGCCAGCAGAGCTGACAGGAACAATTTCGAGCAGTACTTC CASRADRNNFEQYF
TRBD1 TRBJ2-7 TRBV9 - TGTGCCAGCAGCGCGGGACAGGCGCCGTACTACGAGCAGTACTTC CASSAGQAPYYEQYF
- TRBJ2-3 TRBV4-2 - TGTGCCAGCAGCCATACCGGGACTCTCACAGATACGCAGTATTTT CASSHTGTLTDTQYF
TRBD1 TRBJ1-5 TRBV19 - TGTGCCAGTAGGAACCGGGACAGCCTTAGCAATCAGCCCCAGCATTTT CASRNRDSLSNQPQHF
- TRBJ2-1 TRBV7-9 - TGTGCCAGCAGCTCCGGGAGTGTCAGCTCCTACAATGAGCAGTTCTTC CASSSGSVSSYNEQFF
- TRBJ1-1 TRBV27 - TGTGCCAGCAGGGGGGTACAGGGGAACACTGAAGCTTTCTTT CASRGVQGNTEAFF
- TRBJ2-7 TRBV12-5 - TGTGCTAGTGGTTTGGCGAACTACGAGCAGTACTTC CASGLANYEQYF
- TRBJ1-6 TRBV19 - TGTGCCAGTAGTATCGCCCAGGTTGGGTCACCCCTCCACTTT CASSIAQVGSPLHF
TRBD1 TRBJ2-7 TRBV7-8 - TGTGCCAGCAGCGGGGGTGGACAGGGCAGCTCCTACGAGCAGTACTTC CASSGGGQGSSYEQYF
- TRBJ1-4 TRBV2 - TGTGCCAGCGGTGGGGCAGGGACTCGGGAAAAACTGTTTTTT CASGGAGTREKLFF
- TRBJ2-1 TRBV5-8 - TGTGCCAGCGGGCCAGGGTACAATGAGCAGTTCTTC CASGPGYNEQFF
- TRBJ1-1 TRBV20-1 - TGCAGTGCTAGGGGGGGAACTGAAGCTTTCTTT CSARGGTEAFF
- TRBJ1-2 TRBV2 - TGTGCCAGCAGTGGGGCACAACCCTATGGCTACACCTTC CASSGAQPYGYTF
- TRBJ2-5 TRBV6-1 - TGTGCCAGCAGTGAAGACCCCTCGGGGGGCTCCCAAGAGACCCAGTACTTC CASSEDPSGGSQETQYF
- TRBJ1-2 TRBV19 - TGTGCCAGTAGTATGGGAGGGGCCGAACTGTATGGCTACACCTTC CASSMGGAELYGYTF
- TRBJ2-1 TRBV5-6 - TGTGCCAGCAGCTTGATCCGATTCACAGGGACATACAATGAGCAGTTCTTC CASSLIRFTGTYNEQFF
TRBD1 TRBJ1-6 TRBV6-6 - TGTGCCAGCAGTTACTCCGGACAGGGTAATTCACCCCTCCACTTT CASSYSGQGNSPLHF
TRBD1 TRBJ2-5 TRBV15 - TGTGCCACCTCCCGGGACAGGGCTCAAGAGACCCAGTACTTC CATSRDRAQETQYF
- TRBJ2-3 TRBV4-2 once TGTGCCAGCAGCCGGGTAGGGGGGACAGATACGCAGTATTTT CASSRVGGTDTQYF
- TRBJ1-2 TRBV7-9 - TGTGCCAGCAGCTCAGTTATACAGGGTGACGGCTACACCTTC CASSSVIQGDGYTF
- TRBJ1-5 TRBV7-8 - TGTGCCAGCAGCTTAGTCAGGGTGGGGTTGAGCAATCAGCCCCAGCATTTT CASSLVRVGLSNQPQHF
- TRBJ2-1 TRBV12-2 - TGTGCAGCCAGGGACAGACACAATGAGCAGTTCTTC CAARDRHNEQFF
TRBD2 TRBJ2-1 TRBV6-5 - TGTGCCAGCGGGACTAGCGCAAATCACTACAATGAGCAGTTCTTC CASGTSANHYNEQFF
TRBD1 TRBJ1-1 TRBV10-3 - TGTGCCATCAAAGGGCCGGGACAGGGGGTCACTGAAGCTTTCTTT CAIKGPGQGVTEAFF
TRBD2 TRBJ2-1 TRBV5-1 - TGCGCCAGCAGCTTGGGGACTAGCGGGAGACTATTCAATGAGCAGTTCTTC CASSLGTSGRLFNEQFF
- TRBJ2-5 TRBV19 - TGTGCCAGTAGTACCGGGATTAGAGAGACCCAGTACTTC CASSTGIRETQYF
- TRBJ2-7 TRBV5-1 - TGCGCCAGCAGCCTCCGACAGAGGTCCTACGAGCAGTACTTC CASSLRQRSYEQYF
- TRBJ2-5 TRBV6-1 - TGTGCCAGCAGTGATTCTCTGGAAACACCCGCGGGAGAGACCCAGTACTTC CASSDSLETPAGETQYF
TRBD1 TRBJ2-7 TRBV2 - TGTGCCAGTGGTTCCCCGGGACAGGGGCTCAACGAGCAGTACTTC CASGSPGQGLNEQYF
TRBD1 TRBJ2-7 TRBV6-6 - TGTGCCAGCAGGGGGACAGGGGGGGCCTACGAGCAGTACTTC CASRGTGGAYEQYF
- TRBJ2-5 TRBV6-5 - TGTGCCAGCAGTTACTCCCCCCTGGGGGAGACCCAGTACTTC CASSYSPLGETQYF
- TRBJ2-3 TRBV20-1 - TGCAGTGGGGACAAAGGGGATACGCAGTATTTT CSGDKGDTQYF
- TRBJ1-5 TRBV27 - TGTGCCAGCAGTCCCGGACCGGGAAGGGGATATCAGCCCCAGCATTTT CASSPGPGRGYQPQHF
- TRBJ2-1 TRBV6-6 - TGTGCCAGCAATCTGGCGAACAATGAGCAGTTCTTC CASNLANNEQFF
TRBD2 TRBJ2-2 TRBV9 - TGTGCCAGCAGCACCGGGACTAGCGGGAGGGAGAACACCGGGGAGCTGTTTTTT CASSTGTSGRENTGELFF
TRBD2 TRBJ2-7 TRBV29-1 - TGCAGCGTCGTGGGGGGACTATACGAGCAGTACTTC CSVVGGLYEQYF
- TRBJ1-6 TRBV30 - TGTGCCTGGAGTGAGTCCAGGTTGAATAATTCACCCCTCCACTTT CAWSESRLNNSPLHF
TRBD2 TRBJ2-7 TRBV7-3 - TGTGCCAGCAGCCCAGCGGGAGCGGGGTACGAGCAGTACTTC CASSPAGAGYEQYF
TRBD1 TRBJ2-5 TRBV6-1 - TGTGCCAGCAGTGAACGGGGGACAGGGCTGAGGACCCAGTACTTC CASSERGTGLRTQYF
- TRBJ2-1 TRBV9 - TGTGCCAGCAGCCGTGGGGTTAGCTCCTACAATGAGCAGTTCTTC CASSRGVSSYNEQFF
TRBD1 TRBJ2-2 TRBV28 once TGTGCCAGCAGTTTGATCGCAATAGGGGGCAAGAACACCGGGGAGCTGTTTTTT CASSLIAIGGKNTGELFF
- TRBJ1-4 TRBV5-1 once TGCGCCAGTGGTTCGGGGGAAAATGAAAAACTGTTTTTT CASGSGENEKLFF
- TRBJ2-1 TRBV5-5 - TGTGCCAGCAGCCTGACTCCGAGCTCCTACAATGAGCAGTTCTTC CASSLTPSSYNEQFF
TRBD2 TRBJ2-3 TRBV30 once TGTGCCTGGCAAGGGCGGGGTGAACTAGCGGGGGTTCGCACAGATACGCAGTATTTT CAWQGRGELAGVRTDTQYF
- TRBJ1-1 TRBV28 - TGTGCCAGCAGTTTAAGTGGCACGAACACTGAAGCTTTCTTT CASSLSGTNTEAFF
- TRBJ1-5 TRBV2 few TGTGCCAGCAACCCGGCCAGTAATCGGCCCCAGCATTTT CASNPASNRPQHF
- TRBJ2-1 TRBV5-1 - TGCGCCAGCAGCTTGTTGGGGGATGAGCAGTTCTTC CASSLLGDEQFF
TRBD2 TRBJ2-1 TRBV7-9 - TGTGCCAGCAGCCTGGGACTAGAATACAATGAGCAGTTCTTC CASSLGLEYNEQFF
- TRBJ2-7 TRBV7-2 - TGTGCCAGCAGCAATAGCGGCTACGAGCAGTACTTC CASSNSGYEQYF
- TRBJ2-6 TRBV6-1 few TGTGCCAGCAGTGAAAGTCACTCTGGGGCCAACGTCCTGACTTTC CASSESHSGANVLTF
- TRBJ1-2 TRBV27 few TGTGCCAGCAGTCCAGGGCCCGCTCCGTGGGGCTACACCTTC CASSPGPAPWGYTF
- TRBJ1-4 TRBV2 few TGTGCCAGCAAGGCTACCAAGGCGGAAAAACTGTTTTTT CASKATKAEKLFF